These 18 T cell receptor beta chains originate from one sample sequenced in a study of cytomegalovirus exposure and HLA in healthy donors. Vbeta (60) and Jbeta (13) primers were used in the PCR. Method: immunoSEQ multiplex PCR; TCRdb's copy keeps in-frame clones and lacks some. The sample has about 31,000 clones, and its top ten clones hold 4.8%. The sample was PBMCs. The receptors were sampled from a female donor in good health and CMV-seronegative.

V gene TRBV30 combines with J gene TRBJ1-6, with D hard to call. V lost 2 bases, J lost 9 bases, and 8 bases lay in between. The CDR3 extends over 12 amino acids. Germline V gives CDR1 GTSNPN, CDR2 SVGIG (reference sequence). CDR3 loop: CAWSPPSSPLHF. As DNA, the CDR3 is TGTGCCTGGAGTCCCCCCAGTTCACCCCTCCACTTT.

V is TRBV6-4 and J is TRBJ1-1; D remains ambiguous. V dropped 2 bases and J dropped 0 bases, with 4 bases sitting between them. This CDR3 is 13 amino acids long. Per the germline V gene, CDR1 is MRHNA and CDR2 is SNTAGT. This CDR3 reads CASSDGVNTEAFF. In nucleotides, the CDR3 is TGTGCCAGCAGTGACGGAGTGAACACTGAAGCTTTCTTT.

The chain uses TRBV30 and TRBJ2-3; 7 bases agree with TRBD2. Germline trimming cut 0 bases from V and 8 bases from J; bases unmatched to any gene: 2. This CDR3 comprises 12 residues. Germline lookup yields CDR1 GTSNPN and CDR2 SVGIG (reference sequence). This chain's CDR3 is CAWSVGGGTQYF. Written as DNA, the CDR3 is TGTGCCTGGAGTGTAGGCGGGGGTACGCAGTATTTT.

The chain joins TRBV19 to TRBJ2-7, with 8 positions matching TRBD1. CDR1 is LNHDA, CDR2 SQIVND, per germline (reference sequence). J lost 5 bases, V lost 4 bases, and 7 bases had no gene match. The CDR3 totals 14 residues. CDR3 sequence: CASSTDRAPHEQYF. CDR3 nucleotides: TGTGCCAGTAGTACGGACAGGGCCCCCCACGAGCAGTACTTC.

The chain carries TRBV7-9 and TRBJ2-6, with 9 bases fitting TRBD2. The CDR3 is 19 amino acids. Germline loops: CDR1 SEHNR, CDR2 FQNEAQ (reference sequence). V was pared by 8 bases and J by 1 base, with 15 bases of the junction left unmatched. CDR3 nucleotide sequence: TGTGCCAGCGTTACCGGAAGGCGGGGGGGCTCTTCTGGGGCCAACGTCCTGACTTTC. Translating gives CASVTGRRGGSSGANVLTF. The full variable domain, completed using reference TRBV7-9 and TRBJ2-6, is DTGVSQNPRHKITKRGQNVTFRCDPISEHNRLYWYRQTLGQGPEFLTYFQNEAQLEKSRLLSDRFSAERPKGSFSTLEIQRTEQGDSAMYLCASVTGRRGGSSGANVLTFGAGSRLTVL.

This chain links TRBV27 with TRBJ2-1, with 8 bases aligning to TRBD2. The CDR3 is 16 amino acids. CDR1 is MNHEY, CDR2 SMNVEV, per germline (reference sequence). V shed 0 bases, J shed 4 bases, and the junction held 5 bases outside the gene matches. The CDR3 nucleotides are TGTGCCAGCAGTTTATCCGGCGGGGGGAAGTACAATGAGCAGTTCTTC. Its translation is CASSLSGGGKYNEQFF.

V is TRBV2 and J is TRBJ2-7; tentative D call: TRBD1 (5 bases). CDR1 is SNHLY, CDR2 FYNNEI, per germline. This CDR3 has 11 amino acids. Trimming removed 6 bases at V and 2 bases at J, with 5 bases between. The CDR3 bases are TGTGCCAGCAGGGACACCTACGAGCAGTACTTC. Its protein is CASRDTYEQYF.

V and J are TRBV7-9 and TRBJ1-5, with D possibly TRBD1 on 5 matching bases. Trimming cost V 3 bases and J 6 bases, with 15 bases left between them. The CDR3 runs 15 residues. Per the germline V gene, CDR1 is SEHNR and CDR2 is FQNEAQ (reference sequence). CDR3 region: CASSFGPQRGQPQHF. The CDR3, as DNA: TGTGCCAGCAGCTTTGGGCCTCAAAGGGGTCAGCCCCAGCATTTT.

This CDR3 reads CASLAGASSGANVLTF. CDR3 in DNA: TGCGCCAGCCTAGCGGGGGCCTCCTCTGGGGCCAACGTCCTGACTTTC. The V call is TRBV5-1, the J call TRBJ2-6, with 10 bases lining up with TRBD2. CDR3 size: 16 residues. The germline V gene encodes CDR1 SGHRS and CDR2 YFSETQ. V lost 7 bases and J lost 0; bases outside the gene matches: 4.

The chain links TRBV4-2 to TRBJ1-2; D may be TRBD1 (5 bases). There are 17 residues in the CDR3. Trimming cost V 0 bases and J 0 bases, with 14 bases left between them. Germline V gene data show CDR1 as LGHNA and CDR2 as YNFKEQ. DNA for the CDR3: TGTGCCAGCAGCCAAGATCTCGGCAGGGCTTCTAACTATGGCTACACCTTC. Its protein is CASSQDLGRASNYGYTF.

V is TRBV7-2 and J is TRBJ1-4; D is possibly TRBD1 (6 bases). With 5 bases removed from V and 8 bases from J, the gap between germline ends came to 12 bases. Germline lookup yields CDR1 SGHTA and CDR2 FQGNSA. The CDR3 length is 13 residues. For the CDR3, the DNA is TGTGCCAGCAGCAGATGGACAGAAGAAAAACTGTTTTTT. Its protein is CASSRWTEEKLFF.

The chain carries TRBV28 and TRBJ2-4, with D perhaps TRBD1 (6 bases). Germline lookup yields CDR1 MDHEN and CDR2 SYDVKM. This CDR3 has 17 amino acids. With 6 bases removed from V and 0 bases from J, the gap between germline ends came to 18 bases. The CDR3 DNA sequence: TGTGCCAGCAGCCTCTACTCGGGACACATAGCCAAAAACATTCAGTACTTC. This translates into CASSLYSGHIAKNIQYF.

The rearrangement joins TRBV30 to TRBJ1-5; no firm D call. The CDR3 covers 14 residues. V shed 2 bases and J shed 1 base, with 9 bases lying between them. Germline-derived CDR1 and CDR2 are GTSNPN and SVGIG (reference sequence). In DNA form, the CDR3 reads TGTGCCTGGAGTAGCGGGTACAGCAATCAGCCCCAGCATTTT. Protein product: CAWSSGYSNQPQHF.

This clone is deemed medium-sized by its frequency. V gene TRBV19 combines with J gene TRBJ2-1; 9 bases map to TRBD2. Germline V CDR1 and CDR2: LNHDA, SQIVND (reference sequence). This CDR3 has 15 amino acids. V was clipped by 3 bases and J by 10 bases; unmatched bases: 10. CDR3 loop: CASSIVGGGAWEQFF. The CDR3 nucleotides are TGTGCCAGTAGTATCGTCGGCGGGGGGGCATGGGAGCAGTTCTTC.

Here the CDR3 reads CASSMPGTVYGYTF. The CDR3, as DNA: TGTGCCAGCAGCATGCCCGGGACAGTCTATGGCTACACCTTC. The chain couples TRBV5-4 to TRBJ1-2; TRBD1 matches at 7 bases. From germline, CDR1 is SGHNT and CDR2 YYREEE (reference sequence). With 4 bases clipped from V and 4 bases from J, the junction kept 7 bases outside the gene matches. The CDR3 loop spans 14 amino acids.

V usage is TRBV2 and J usage is TRBJ1-5; the match to TRBD1 covers 9 bases. The V gene's germline CDR1 is SNHLY and CDR2 FYNNEI. This CDR3 has 14 residues. The V gene end was trimmed by 6 bases and the J gene end by 6 bases; junction bases not matched to a gene: 6. CDR3 loop: CASRYTGQGQPQHF. CDR3 DNA: TGTGCCAGCAGGTATACGGGACAGGGTCAGCCCCAGCATTTT.

J is TRBJ1-2 and V is TRBV7-9, with a tentative D call TRBD1 (5 bases). This CDR3 has 12 amino acids. Trimming took off 6 bases at V and 8 bases at J, with 13 bases between the two ends. Germline loops: CDR1 SEHNR, CDR2 FQNEAQ (reference sequence). The CDR3: CASSTGAPGYTF. The CDR3 DNA reads TGTGCCAGCAGTACAGGAGCCCCGGGCTACACCTTC.

The chain employs TRBV28 and TRBJ1-2; D gene ambiguous. Germline-derived CDR1 and CDR2 are MDHEN and SYDVKM. The CDR3 contains 13 residues. The V end was cut by 4 bases, the J end by 8 bases, with 14 bases between. The CDR3 region is CASSSPSLRGYTF. DNA for the CDR3: TGTGCCAGCAGTTCCCCGTCCCTGAGGGGCTACACCTTC.